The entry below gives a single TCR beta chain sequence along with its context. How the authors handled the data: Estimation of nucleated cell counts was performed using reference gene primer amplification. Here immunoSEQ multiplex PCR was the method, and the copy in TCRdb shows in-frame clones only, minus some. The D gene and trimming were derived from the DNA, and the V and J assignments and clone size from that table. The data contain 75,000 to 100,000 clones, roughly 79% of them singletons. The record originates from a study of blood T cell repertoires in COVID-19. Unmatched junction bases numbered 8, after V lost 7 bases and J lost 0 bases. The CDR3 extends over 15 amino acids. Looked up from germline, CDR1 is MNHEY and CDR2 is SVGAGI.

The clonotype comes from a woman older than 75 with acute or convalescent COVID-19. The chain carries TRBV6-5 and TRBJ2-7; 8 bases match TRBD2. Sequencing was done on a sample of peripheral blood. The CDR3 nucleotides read TGTGCCAGCACGCTGGCGGGAGGTGGCTCCTACGAGCAGTACTTC. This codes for CASTLAGGGSYEQYF.